The sequence of this TCR beta chain was determined in a study of blood T cell repertoires in COVID-19. About the study: Acute-phase and convalescent COVID-19 samples originated in the United States, Italy and Spain.

TCRdb keeps only in-frame clones here, not all; method: immunoSEQ multiplex PCR. The data contain about 370,000 clones, approximately 92% of them singletons. Sequencing was done on a sample of PBMCs or T cells enriched from blood (not recorded which). This TCR derives from a man younger than 35 who had recovered from COVID-19.

Written as DNA, the CDR3 is TGTGCCAGCAGCGTAGCCCCGGGAAACGGCGACGAGCAGTACTTC. This encodes CASSVAPGNGDEQYF. The genes are TRBV9 and TRBJ2-7; D is possibly TRBD2 (5 bases). CDR1 SGDLS and CDR2 YYNGEE come from the germline V gene. This CDR3 is 15 amino acids long. Between the trimmed V and J ends, which lost 0 bases and 5 bases, there was a span of 15 bases.